What follows is one T cell receptor (beta chain) and its context. Its antigen is not known. Each subset's genomic DNA was split evenly across several immunoSEQ plates. The method was immunoSEQ multiplex PCR; TCRdb's version includes in-frame clones alone and lacks a portion of them. The profile covers nearly 1,000,000 clones, with about three quarters appearing a single time and around 1.5% taken by the ten largest. This specimen belongs to a study of shared clonotypes between healthy human individuals. Findings and caveats of the study: Shared clonotypes across all four donors exceeded non-shared ones in generation probability.

The germline V gene encodes CDR1 SGHRS and CDR2 YFSETQ. Trimming removed 4 bases from V and 1 base from J; junction bases left unmatched: 6. The CDR3 covers 15 residues. The authors divided CD4+ cells into CD45RA+ naive and CD45RA-negative memory subsets. Sequencing was done on a sample of memory CD4+ T cells sorted from blood. As for subset: CD45RA-negative fraction. This clonotype was obtained from a man aged 18 to 29 in good health. The V and J genes are TRBV5-1 and TRBJ2-5, with 8 bases lining up with TRBD1. The CDR3 here is CASSLSTGAQETQYF. CDR3 bases: TGCGCCAGCAGCCTCTCGACAGGGGCCCAAGAGACCCAGTACTTC.